These T cell receptor beta chains were read from a single sample in a study of technical replicates of blood from several donors. The data were produced by immunoSEQ multiplex PCR, yet TCRdb's version contains in-frame clones alone and is incomplete. Among approximately 97,000 clones listed, 85% to 95% were seen once. Input material: T cells isolated from PBMCs. These TCRs come from a human donor in good health. Each CDR3 is given with its conserved first and last residue. A D gene is named only where the DNA matches it firmly. Only part of the rows carry a size: once, few, many, or a class if the clone is expanded.

d_gene	abundance	v_gene	j_gene	CDR3aa	CDR3nt
-	-	TRBV4-3	TRBJ2-7	CASSQVHGRAYEQYF	TGCGCCAGCAGCCAAGTTCACGGGAGAGCCTACGAGCAGTACTTC
-	-	TRBV2	TRBJ2-2	CASHWGVTTGELFF	TGTGCCAGCCACTGGGGGGTAACGACCGGGGAGCTGTTTTTT
TRBD1	-	TRBV19	TRBJ1-2	CASSPGGYLPEYYGYTF	TGTGCCAGTAGTCCAGGGGGTTACCTTCCAGAATACTATGGCTACACCTTC
TRBD1	-	TRBV5-4	TRBJ2-7	CASSLPRTGNYEQYF	TGTGCCAGCAGCTTACCTCGGACAGGGAACTACGAGCAGTACTTC
-	-	TRBV6-1	TRBJ2-4	CASSEAPTGGGKNIQYF	TGTGCCAGCAGTGAAGCCCCGACAGGAGGAGGCAAAAACATTCAGTACTTC
-	-	TRBV28	TRBJ1-4	CASSPLGDNNEKLFF	TGTGCCAGCAGTCCCCTGGGGGACAATAATGAAAAACTGTTTTTT
-	-	TRBV7-8	TRBJ2-7	CASSPSGDEQYF	TGTGCCAGCAGCCCGTCAGGCGACGAGCAGTACTTC
-	-	TRBV6-5	TRBJ1-1	CASSYKVTGNTEAFF	TGTGCCAGCAGTTACAAAGTTACGGGGAACACTGAAGCTTTCTTT
-	-	TRBV10-3	TRBJ2-3	CAISEAIHTDTQYF	TGTGCCATCAGTGAAGCTATTCACACAGATACGCAGTATTTT
-	-	TRBV2	TRBJ1-4	CASRVGRNEKLFF	TGTGCCAGCCGCGTGGGGCGGAATGAAAAACTGTTTTTT
TRBD1	-	TRBV18	TRBJ2-5	CASSPETGGETQYF	TGTGCCAGCTCACCAGAGACAGGGGGGGAGACCCAGTACTTC
-	few	TRBV4-1	TRBJ1-1	CASSPGTTNTEAFF	TGCGCCAGCAGCCCCGGGACAACTAACACTGAAGCTTTCTTT
-	-	TRBV7-3	TRBJ2-3	CASSPTGRGDTQYF	TGTGCCAGCAGCCCTACCGGGAGAGGAGATACGCAGTATTTT
TRBD2	-	TRBV5-4	TRBJ2-7	CASSQSGSYEQYF	TGTGCCAGCAGTCAAAGCGGGAGCTACGAGCAGTACTTC
-	-	TRBV4-3	TRBJ2-5	CASSQERYRGKAGEETQYF	TGCGCCAGCAGCCAAGAACGTTATAGGGGGAAGGCGGGAGAAGAGACCCAGTACTTC
-	-	TRBV5-5	TRBJ2-4	CASSSGGLAKNIQYF	TGTGCCAGCAGCTCGGGGGGCCTAGCCAAAAACATTCAGTACTTC
TRBD2	-	TRBV6-5	TRBJ2-7	CASRVAGLWNYEQYF	TGTGCCAGCAGGGTAGCGGGATTATGGAATTACGAGCAGTACTTC
-	few	TRBV29-1	TRBJ1-1	CSVEANRVDTEAFF	TGCAGCGTTGAAGCTAACAGGGTGGACACTGAAGCTTTCTTT
-	-	TRBV7-8	TRBJ2-7	CASSHAATLSYEQYF	TGTGCCAGCAGCCACGCCGCGACACTTTCCTACGAGCAGTACTTC